This T cell receptor (beta chain) was profiled in a study of T cell responses to AZD1222 COVID-19 vaccine. In the study overall: Second-dose timings of about 4 or about 12 weeks were pooled. Study-wide points: Researchers report vaccine-associated CD4 TCRs spanning spike, with dominance at 160-218 and 743-854.

Clones were sequenced by immunoSEQ multiplex PCR, and TCRdb holds only the in-frame ones, with some missing. In the table there are roughly 120,000 clones, around 90% of which are singletons. This CDR3 has 13 amino acids. V lost 2 bases, J lost 8 bases, and 10 bases lay in between. For this clone: The target antigen is unknown.

The receptor was isolated from an adult in good health. Specimen: peripheral blood, collected on day 0 of AZD1222 vaccination. The genes are TRBV12-3 or TRBV12-4 and TRBJ2-1; no firm D call. The CDR3 protein is CASSLSRLDEQFF. The CDR3 coding sequence is TGTGCCAGCAGTTTAAGTCGTCTGGATGAGCAGTTCTTC.